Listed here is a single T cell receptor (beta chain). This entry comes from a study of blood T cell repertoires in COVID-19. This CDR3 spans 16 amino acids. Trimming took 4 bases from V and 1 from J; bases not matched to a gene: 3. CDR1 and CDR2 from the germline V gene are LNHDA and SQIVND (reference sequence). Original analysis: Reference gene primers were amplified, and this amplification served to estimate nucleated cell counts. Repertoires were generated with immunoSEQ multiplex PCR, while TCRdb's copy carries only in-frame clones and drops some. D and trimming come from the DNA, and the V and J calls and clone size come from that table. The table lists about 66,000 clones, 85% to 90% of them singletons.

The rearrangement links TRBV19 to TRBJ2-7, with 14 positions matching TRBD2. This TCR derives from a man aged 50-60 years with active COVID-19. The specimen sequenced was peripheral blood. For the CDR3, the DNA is TGTGCCAGTAGTACCCGGACTAGCGGGGGGTCCTACGAGCAGTACTTC. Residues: CASSTRTSGGSYEQYF.